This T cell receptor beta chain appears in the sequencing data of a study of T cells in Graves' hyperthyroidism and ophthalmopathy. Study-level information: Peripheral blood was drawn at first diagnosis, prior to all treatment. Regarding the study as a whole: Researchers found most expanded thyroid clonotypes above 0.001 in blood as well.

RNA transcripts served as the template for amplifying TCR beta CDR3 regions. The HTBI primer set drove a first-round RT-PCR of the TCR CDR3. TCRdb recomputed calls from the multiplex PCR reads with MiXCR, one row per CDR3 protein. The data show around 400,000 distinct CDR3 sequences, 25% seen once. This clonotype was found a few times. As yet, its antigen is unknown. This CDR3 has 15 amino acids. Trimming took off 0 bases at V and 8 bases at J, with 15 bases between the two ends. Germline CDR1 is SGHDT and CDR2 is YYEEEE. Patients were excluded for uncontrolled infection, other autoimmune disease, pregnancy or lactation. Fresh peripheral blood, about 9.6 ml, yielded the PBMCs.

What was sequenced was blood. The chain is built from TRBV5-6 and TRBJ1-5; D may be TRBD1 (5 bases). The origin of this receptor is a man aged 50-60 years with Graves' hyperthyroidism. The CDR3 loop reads CASSLVSGGLEPQHF. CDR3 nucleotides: TGTGCCAGCAGCTTGGTGAGTGGGGGTTTGGAGCCCCAGCATTTT.